A single T cell receptor beta chain is shown here with its context. A junction boundary mismatches the germline segment, possibly from a read error. Unique molecular identifiers were incorporated into the prepared TCRbeta library. TCRdb re-derived calls from the PCR reads in MiXCR, one entry per CDR3 protein. The sample includes about 610,000 distinct CDR3 sequences, roughly a tenth of them seen just once. The CDR3 is 13 residues long. Germline V lookup: CDR1 SGHTA, CDR2 FQGTGA. These data come from a study of T-cell reconstitution after alpha-beta-depleted transplantation in children. The source is a human donor who donated a stem cell graft to a child with acute myeloid leukemia. The V and J genes are TRBV7-3 and TRBJ1-1; 7 bases agree with TRBD1. Sequenced material: PBMCs from the stem cell graft donor, taken from the stem cell graft. DNA for the CDR3: TGTGCCAGCAGGATTGGAGGGGGCACTAAAGCTTTCTTT. It encodes CASRIGGGTKAFF.